This TCR beta chain was observed in a study of OX40 agonist ivuxolimab in advanced cancers. V gave up 3 bases and J gave up 4 bases, with 15 bases separating them. The CDR3 consists of 15 residues. Looked up from germline, CDR1 is LNHDA and CDR2 is SQIVND (reference sequence). Generated by immunoSEQ multiplex PCR, the TCRdb table keeps only in-frame clones and is missing some. Of about 63,000 clones in the sample, approximately 92% were seen once. This chain uses TRBV19 with TRBJ2-5; possibly TRBD1 or TRBD2 for D (6 bases each). The sequence was obtained from an adult with an advanced solid tumor such as melanoma, head and neck, liver or kidney cancer. The input for sequencing was CD4+ or CD8+ T cells sorted from blood, taken in a trial of the OX40 agonist ivuxolimab. CDR3 sequence: CASSIGGGRRETQYF. CDR3 DNA sequence: TGTGCCAGTAGTATCGGAGGGGGGAGAAGAGAGACCCAGTACTTC.